The entry that follows covers one T cell receptor beta chain sequence. These data come from a study of technical replicates of blood from four donors. Here immunoSEQ multiplex PCR was the method, and the copy in TCRdb shows in-frame clones only, minus some. Of approximately 58,000 clones in the sample, approximately 86% were seen once. This CDR3 is 12 amino acids long. The germline V gene encodes CDR1 MRHNA and CDR2 SNTAGT. Trimming removed 0 bases from V and 10 bases from J, with 7 bases in between. Sequenced sample: PBMCs. The clonotype comes from a human donor in good health. Some clones in this sample may be carry-over from other donors' samples. V is TRBV6-4 and J is TRBJ2-1; TRBD2 might be the D (5 bases). CDR3 sequence: CASSDSRGEQFF. CDR3 in DNA: TGTGCCAGCAGTGACTCCCGAGGGGAGCAGTTCTTC.